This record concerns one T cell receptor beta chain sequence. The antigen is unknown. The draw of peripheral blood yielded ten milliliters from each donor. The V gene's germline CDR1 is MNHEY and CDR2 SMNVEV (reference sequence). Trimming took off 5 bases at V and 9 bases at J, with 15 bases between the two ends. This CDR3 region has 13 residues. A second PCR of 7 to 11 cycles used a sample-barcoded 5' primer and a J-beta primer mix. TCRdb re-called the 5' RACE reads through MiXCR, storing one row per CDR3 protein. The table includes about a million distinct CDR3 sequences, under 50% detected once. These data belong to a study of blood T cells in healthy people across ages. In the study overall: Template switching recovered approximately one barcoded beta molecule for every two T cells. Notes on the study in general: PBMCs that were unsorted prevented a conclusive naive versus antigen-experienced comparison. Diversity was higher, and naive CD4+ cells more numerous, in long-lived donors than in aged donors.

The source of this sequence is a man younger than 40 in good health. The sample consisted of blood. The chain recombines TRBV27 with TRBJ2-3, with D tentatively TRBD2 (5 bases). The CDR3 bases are TGTGCCAGCAGTCCCTCGGGGTTCTGGACGCAGTATTTT. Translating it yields CASSPSGFWTQYF.